One sample yielded the 16 T cell receptor beta chains listed below, sequenced in a study of human T cells and chemical hapten exposure. TCRdb processed the RACE reads anew with MiXCR; each CDR3 protein has one entry. Among under 90,000 distinct CDR3 sequences, 7.5% to 9.5% were seen once, and the ten largest hold under 3.5%. Regarding time point: patch test 2, 6 weeks after DPC sensitization. Specified treatment: therapeutic diphenylcyclopropenone sensitization with weekly scalp DPC. Material: whole blood, obtained in connection with sensitization to the hapten diphenylcyclopropenone (DPC). The receptors shown here come from a woman aged 50 to 60 with alopecia areata. Some clones in this sample may be carry-over from other donors' samples.

This clonotype was detected a few times. The chain carries TRBV12-3 or TRBV12-4 and TRBJ1-5; TRBD1 matches 9 bases. Losses at the gene ends were 5 bases for V and 2 bases for J; bases not matched to a gene: 4. The CDR3 has 15 residues. CDR3 region: CASSPWTGGNQPQHF. The CDR3 nucleotides are TGTGCCAGCAGTCCATGGACAGGGGGCAATCAGCCCCAGCATTTT.

The sample holds many counts of this clonotype. The V gene is TRBV7-9, the J gene TRBJ1-1; TRBD1 aligns across 10 bases. V shed 4 bases and J 9 bases; nucleotides not matched to a gene: 8. The CDR3 runs 14 residues. Germline V gives CDR1 SEHNR, CDR2 FQNEAQ (reference sequence). Written as DNA, the CDR3 is TGTGCCAGCAGCTCCGCCCCGGGACAGGGGCAAGCTTTCTTT. It encodes CASSSAPGQGQAFF. The full variable domain, completed using reference TRBV7-9 and TRBJ1-1, is DTGVSQNPRHKITKRGQNVTFRCDPISEHNRLYWYRQTLGQGPEFLTYFQNEAQLEKSRLLSDRFSAERPKGSFSTLEIQRTEQGDSAMYLCASSSAPGQGQAFFGQGTRLTVV.

This clonotype was found a few times. The chain carries TRBV29-1 and TRBJ2-1, with 7 nucleotides matching TRBD1. The CDR3 covers 13 residues. V shed 4 bases, J shed 2 bases, and the junction held 2 bases outside the gene matches. Germline V gene data show CDR1 as SQVTM and CDR2 as ANQGSEA. CDR3 nucleotides: TGCAGCGTTGTGACAGGGCCCTACAATGAGCAGTTCTTC. It is translated as CSVVTGPYNEQFF.

This chain connects TRBV18 to TRBJ1-1; TRBD1 matches at 8 bases. Germline values: CDR1 KGHSH, CDR2 LQKENI. J was trimmed by 10 bases and V by 4 bases; bases with no gene match: 2. CDR3 length equals 11 residues. The CDR3 DNA reads TGTGCCAGCTCACGTGGACAGGGAGCTTTCTTT. This gives the protein CASSRGQGAFF. Filled out from reference TRBV18 and TRBJ1-1, the complete variable domain reads NAGVMQNPRHLVRRRGQEARLRCSPMKGHSHVYWYRQLPEEGLKFMVYLQKENIIDESGMPKERFSAEFPKEGPSILRIQQVVRGDSAAYFCASSRGQGAFFGQGTRLTVV.

The chain is built from TRBV5-1 and TRBJ2-5, with 12 bases lining up with TRBD2. Trimming took 2 bases from V and 0 from J; bases not matched to a gene: 2. The CDR3 loop spans 16 amino acids. Germline V gene lookup returns CDR1 SGHRS and CDR2 YFSETQ. The CDR3 is CASSLLAGGNQETQYF. The CDR3 coding sequence is TGCGCCAGCAGCTTACTAGCGGGGGGAAACCAAGAGACCCAGTACTTC.

This clonotype was picked up a small number of times. The rearrangement joins TRBV7-3 to TRBJ2-1; D is perhaps TRBD2 (5 bases). Germline V lookup: CDR1 SGHTA, CDR2 FQGTGA. CDR3 size: 15 residues. Trimming took off 2 bases at V and 0 bases at J, with 8 bases between the two ends. CDR3 residues: CASSLGESSYNEQFF. The DNA of the CDR3 is TGTGCCAGCAGCTTAGGGGAGAGCTCCTACAATGAGCAGTTCTTC.

Many counts were recorded for this clonotype. The gene calls are TRBV28 and TRBJ1-6; 10 nucleotides agree with TRBD1. Looked up from germline, CDR1 is MDHEN and CDR2 is SYDVKM. V trimming: 5 bases; J trimming: 9 bases; junction bases outside the gene matches: 1. This CDR3 comprises 13 residues. This CDR3 is CASSRTGGSPLHF. CDR3 coding DNA: TGTGCCAGCAGTCGGACAGGGGGTTCACCCCTCCACTTT.

V is TRBV5-5 and J is TRBJ1-5; maybe TRBD1 (5 bases). V shed 1 base and J shed 5 bases, with 16 bases lying between them. CDR1 is SGHKS, CDR2 YYEKEE, per germline (reference sequence). This CDR3 spans 16 amino acids. As DNA, the CDR3 is TGTGCCAGCAGCTTGTTTGGCACCCGGGGGGATCAGCCCCAGCATTTT. Its protein is CASSLFGTRGDQPQHF.

The chain employs TRBV7-2 and TRBJ2-5; D tentatively fits TRBD1 or TRBD2 (5 bases each). V was trimmed by 5 bases and J by 5 bases, leaving 12 bases between them. The CDR3 totals 13 residues. The V gene's germline CDR1 is SGHTA and CDR2 FQGNSA. CDR3 region: CASSPRGEETQYF. The CDR3, as DNA: TGTGCCAGCAGCCCGAGAGGGGAGGAGACCCAGTACTTC.

There are a few counts of this clonotype. The chain joins TRBV29-1 to TRBJ2-3, with 8 positions matching TRBD2. The CDR3 is 15 residues long. J gave up 2 bases and V 0 bases, and 4 bases lay outside the gene matches. Germline CDR1 is SQVTM and CDR2 is ANQGSEA. CDR3 sequence (DNA): TGCAGCGTTGAAGATCGGGGGGGCTACACAGATACGCAGTATTTT. It codes for CSVEDRGGYTDTQYF.

The chain has TRBV12-3 or TRBV12-4 and TRBJ2-2; tentatively, D is TRBD2 (7 bases). Trimming stripped 7 bases from V and 7 bases from J, with 22 bases between. This CDR3 spans 16 amino acids. The CDR3 here is CASTLLIGGQGGELFF. In DNA, the CDR3 is TGTGCCAGCACACTACTCATCGGGGGGCAAGGCGGGGAGCTGTTTTTT.

In DNA, the CDR3 is TGCAGCGTGACCCCTAGCTGGCGTCCCTACAATGAGCAGTTCTTC. It specifies CSVTPSWRPYNEQFF. The chain couples TRBV29-1 to TRBJ2-1; the D gene is possibly TRBD2 (5 bases). This CDR3 has 15 amino acids. Germline CDR1 reads SQVTM; CDR2 reads ANQGSEA. V lost 6 bases and J 2 bases, leaving 17 bases between the germline ends.

J is TRBJ2-4 and V is TRBV11-2; D is unclear. V was cut by 0 bases and J by 7 bases, with 13 bases left in between. The V gene's germline CDR1 is SGHAT and CDR2 FQNNGV. The CDR3 extends over 15 amino acids. The CDR3 sequence: CASSLERPPRNIQYF. Here the CDR3 DNA reads TGTGCCAGCAGCTTAGAACGTCCCCCGAGGAACATTCAGTACTTC.

This clonotype appeared many times. This chain uses TRBV5-8 with TRBJ2-6, with D maybe TRBD1 (5 bases). Germline CDR1 SGHTS, CDR2 YDEGEE. With 7 bases removed from V and 0 bases from J, the gap between germline ends came to 20 bases. The CDR3 has 18 residues. CDR3 amino acids: CASRAPLQVPSGANVLTF. Here the CDR3 DNA reads TGTGCCAGCCGCGCGCCGTTACAGGTCCCCTCTGGGGCCAACGTCCTGACTTTC. The full variable domain, rest sourced from reference TRBV5-8 and TRBJ2-6, is EAGVTQSPTHLIKTRGQQATLRCSPISGHTSVYWYQQALGLGLQFLLWYDEGEERNRGNFPPRFSGRQFPNYSSELNVNALELEDSALYLCASRAPLQVPSGANVLTFGAGSRLTVL.

This clonotype was counted many times. The chain employs TRBV13 and TRBJ2-3; no reliable D call. The CDR3 runs to 12 residues. Trimming took 8 bases from V and 4 from J, leaving 10 bases between them. Germline lookup yields CDR1 PRHDT and CDR2 FYEKMQ (reference sequence). The CDR3 region has the DNA TGTGCCAGCCTTACGGCATCAGATACGCAGTATTTT. As protein: CASLTASDTQYF.

This clonotype has a handful of counts. This chain connects TRBV20-1 to TRBJ2-7; D is perhaps TRBD1 (5 bases). V lost 0 bases and J 0 bases, leaving 12 bases between the germline ends. CDR1 is DFQATT and CDR2 is SNEGSKA in the germline V gene (reference sequence). The CDR3 is 15 amino acids. The chain's CDR3 is CSARDPKGYSYEQYF. For the CDR3, the DNA is TGCAGTGCTAGAGATCCTAAGGGGTACTCCTACGAGCAGTACTTC.